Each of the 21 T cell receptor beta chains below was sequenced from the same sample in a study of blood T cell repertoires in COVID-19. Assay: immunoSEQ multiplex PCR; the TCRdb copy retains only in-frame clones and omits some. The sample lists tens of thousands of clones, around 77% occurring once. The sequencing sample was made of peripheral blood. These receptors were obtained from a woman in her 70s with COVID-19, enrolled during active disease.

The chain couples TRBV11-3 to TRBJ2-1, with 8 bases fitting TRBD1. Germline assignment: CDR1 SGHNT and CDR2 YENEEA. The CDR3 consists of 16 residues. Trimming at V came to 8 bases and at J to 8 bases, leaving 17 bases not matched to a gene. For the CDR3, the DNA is TGTGCCAGCTCCAAGGGCAGGGGGCAAGCGATGGATGAGCAGTTCTTC. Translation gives CASSKGRGQAMDEQFF.

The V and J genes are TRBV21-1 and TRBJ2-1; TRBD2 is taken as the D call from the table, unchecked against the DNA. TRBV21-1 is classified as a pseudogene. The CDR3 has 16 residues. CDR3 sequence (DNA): TGTGCCAGCAGCTCTCCGGGACTAGCGGGAGGTGGGGAGCAGTTCTTC. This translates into CASSSPGLAGGGEQFF.

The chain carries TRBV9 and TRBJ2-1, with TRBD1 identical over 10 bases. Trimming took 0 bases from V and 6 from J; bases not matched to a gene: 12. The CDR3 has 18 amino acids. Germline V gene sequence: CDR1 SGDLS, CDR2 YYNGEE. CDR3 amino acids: CASSVGDPGQGFSNEQFF. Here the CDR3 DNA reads TGTGCCAGCAGCGTAGGAGACCCGGGACAGGGGTTCAGCAATGAGCAGTTCTTC.

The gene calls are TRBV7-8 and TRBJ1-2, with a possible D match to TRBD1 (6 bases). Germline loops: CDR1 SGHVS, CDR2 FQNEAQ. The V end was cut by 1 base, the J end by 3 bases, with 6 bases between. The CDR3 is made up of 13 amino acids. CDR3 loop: CASSLDRDYGYTF. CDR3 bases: TGTGCCAGCAGCTTAGACAGGGACTATGGCTACACCTTC.

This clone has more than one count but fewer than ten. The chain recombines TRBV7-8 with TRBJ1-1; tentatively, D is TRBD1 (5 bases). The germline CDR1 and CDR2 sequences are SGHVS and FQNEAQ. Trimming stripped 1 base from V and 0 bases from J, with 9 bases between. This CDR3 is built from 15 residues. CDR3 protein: CASSLDGHMNTEAFF. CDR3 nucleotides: TGTGCCAGCAGCTTAGATGGACACATGAACACTGAAGCTTTCTTT.

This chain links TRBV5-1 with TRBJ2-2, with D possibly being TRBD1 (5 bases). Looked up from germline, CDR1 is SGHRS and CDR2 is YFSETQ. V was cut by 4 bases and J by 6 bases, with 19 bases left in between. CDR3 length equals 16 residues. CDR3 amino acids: CASSLVGQGFAGELFF. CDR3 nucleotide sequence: TGCGCCAGCAGCCTGGTCGGGCAGGGTTTCGCCGGGGAGCTGTTTTTT.

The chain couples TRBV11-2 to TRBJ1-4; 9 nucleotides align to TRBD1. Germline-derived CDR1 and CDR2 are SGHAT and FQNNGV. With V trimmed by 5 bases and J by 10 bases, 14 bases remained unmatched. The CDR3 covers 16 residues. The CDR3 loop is CASSRSVRQGVGKLFF. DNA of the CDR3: TGTGCCAGCAGCCGCTCCGTACGACAGGGGGTCGGAAAACTGTTTTTT.

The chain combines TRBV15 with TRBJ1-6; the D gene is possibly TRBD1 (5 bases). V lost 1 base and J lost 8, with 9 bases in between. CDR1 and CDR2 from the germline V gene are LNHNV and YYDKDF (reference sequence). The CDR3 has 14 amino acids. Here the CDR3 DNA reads TGTGCCACCAGCAGAGGGGAAGGGGATTCACCCCTCCACTTT. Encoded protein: CATSRGEGDSPLHF.

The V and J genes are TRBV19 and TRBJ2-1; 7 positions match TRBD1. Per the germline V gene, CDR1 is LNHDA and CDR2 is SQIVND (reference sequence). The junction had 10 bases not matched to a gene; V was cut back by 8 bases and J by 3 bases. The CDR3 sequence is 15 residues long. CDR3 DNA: TGTGCCAGTTTGGGTGGGGCAGGGGGCTACAATGAGCAGTTCTTC. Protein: CASLGGAGGYNEQFF.

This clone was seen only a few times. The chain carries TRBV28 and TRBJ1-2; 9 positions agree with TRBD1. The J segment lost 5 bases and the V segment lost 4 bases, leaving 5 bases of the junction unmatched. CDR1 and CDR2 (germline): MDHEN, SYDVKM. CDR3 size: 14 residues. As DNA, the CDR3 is TGTGCCAGCAGTTGGGGGGACAGGGCGTATGGCTACACCTTC. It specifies CASSWGDRAYGYTF.

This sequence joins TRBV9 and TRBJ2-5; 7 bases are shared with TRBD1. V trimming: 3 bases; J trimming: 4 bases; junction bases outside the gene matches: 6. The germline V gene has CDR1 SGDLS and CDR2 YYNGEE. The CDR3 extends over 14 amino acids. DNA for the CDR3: TGTGCCAGCAGCGAAAGACAGGGCCGAGAGACCCAGTACTTC. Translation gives CASSERQGRETQYF.

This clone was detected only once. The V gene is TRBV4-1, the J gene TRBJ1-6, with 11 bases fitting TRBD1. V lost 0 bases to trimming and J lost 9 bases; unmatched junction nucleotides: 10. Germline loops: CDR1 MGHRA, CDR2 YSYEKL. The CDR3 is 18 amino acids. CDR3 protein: CASSQEIRAGTGGSPLHF. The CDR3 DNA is TGCGCCAGCAGCCAAGAGATTAGGGCCGGGACAGGGGGTTCACCCCTCCACTTT.

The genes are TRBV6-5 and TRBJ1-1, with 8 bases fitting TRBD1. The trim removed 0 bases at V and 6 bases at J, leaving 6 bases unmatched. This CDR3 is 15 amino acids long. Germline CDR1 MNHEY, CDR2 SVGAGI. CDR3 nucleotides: TGTGCCAGCAGTTACTCTAACAGGGGGGTCGCTGAAGCTTTCTTT. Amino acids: CASSYSNRGVAEAFF.

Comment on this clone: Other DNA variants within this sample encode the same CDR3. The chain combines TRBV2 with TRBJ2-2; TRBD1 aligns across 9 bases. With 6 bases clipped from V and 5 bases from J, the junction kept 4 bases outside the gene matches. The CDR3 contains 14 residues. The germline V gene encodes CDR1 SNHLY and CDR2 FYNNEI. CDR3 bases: TGTGCCAGCAGAGACAGGGGGGGGACCGGGGAGCTGTTTTTT. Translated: CASRDRGGTGELFF.

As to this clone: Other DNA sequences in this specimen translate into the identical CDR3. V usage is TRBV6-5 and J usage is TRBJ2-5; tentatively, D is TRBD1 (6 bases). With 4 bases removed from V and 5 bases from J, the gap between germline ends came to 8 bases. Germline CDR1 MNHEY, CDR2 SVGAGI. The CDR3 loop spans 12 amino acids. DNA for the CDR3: TGTGCCAGCAGTTCAGGGGAGGAGACCCAGTACTTC. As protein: CASSSGEETQYF.

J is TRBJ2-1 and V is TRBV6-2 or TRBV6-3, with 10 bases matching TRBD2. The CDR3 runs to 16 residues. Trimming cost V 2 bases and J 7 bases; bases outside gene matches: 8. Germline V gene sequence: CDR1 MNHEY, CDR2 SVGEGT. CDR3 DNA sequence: TGTGCCAGCAGTTACCCTCTAGCGGGAGTCAAGAATGAGCAGTTCTTC. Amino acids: CASSYPLAGVKNEQFF.

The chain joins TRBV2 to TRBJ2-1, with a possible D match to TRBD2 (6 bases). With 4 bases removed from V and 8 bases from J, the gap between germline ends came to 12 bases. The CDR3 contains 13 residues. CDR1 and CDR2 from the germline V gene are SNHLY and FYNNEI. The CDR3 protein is CASSALAWDEQFF. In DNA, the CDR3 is TGTGCCAGCAGTGCACTAGCTTGGGATGAGCAGTTCTTC.

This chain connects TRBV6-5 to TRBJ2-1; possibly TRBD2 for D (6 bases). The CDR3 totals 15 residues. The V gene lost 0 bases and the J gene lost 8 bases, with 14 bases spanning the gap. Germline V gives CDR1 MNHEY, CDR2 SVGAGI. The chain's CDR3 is CASSYSRLAPHEQFF. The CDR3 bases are TGTGCCAGCAGTTACTCGAGGCTAGCGCCCCATGAGCAGTTCTTC.

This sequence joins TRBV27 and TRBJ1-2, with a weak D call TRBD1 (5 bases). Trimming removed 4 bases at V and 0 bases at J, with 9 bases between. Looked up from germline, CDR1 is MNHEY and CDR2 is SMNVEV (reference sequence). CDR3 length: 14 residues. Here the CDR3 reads CASSSDKSNYGYTF. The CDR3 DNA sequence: TGTGCCAGCAGTTCGGACAAGTCTAACTATGGCTACACCTTC.

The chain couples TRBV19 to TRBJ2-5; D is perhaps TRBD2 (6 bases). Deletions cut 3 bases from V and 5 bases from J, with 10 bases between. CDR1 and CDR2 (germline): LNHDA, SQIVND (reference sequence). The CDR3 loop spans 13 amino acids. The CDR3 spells CASSIGGVETQYF. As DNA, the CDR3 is TGTGCCAGTAGTATTGGCGGGGTTGAGACCCAGTACTTC.

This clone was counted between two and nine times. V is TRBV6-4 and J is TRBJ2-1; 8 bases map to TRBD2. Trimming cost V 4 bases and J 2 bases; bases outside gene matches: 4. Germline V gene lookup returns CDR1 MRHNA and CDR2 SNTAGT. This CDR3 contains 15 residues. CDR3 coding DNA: TGTGCCAGCAGTGCCGCGGGAGGTGCCTACAATGAGCAGTTCTTC. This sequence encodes CASSAAGGAYNEQFF.